This T cell receptor (beta chain) was sequenced during a study of cytomegalovirus exposure and HLA in healthy donors. Broader study findings: Earlier results showed most TCR beta V segments being productive about 87% or about 30% of the time. Near-uniform donor sequencing depth was presumed by presence/absence analyses. Reports indicate that TCR beta sequences accurately predicted the HLA-A and HLA-B alleles of most subjects.

About this clone: As yet, its antigen is unknown.

The study ran its PCR with 60 Vbeta and 13 Jbeta primers. Clones were read by immunoSEQ multiplex PCR, and TCRdb kept only the in-frame ones, dropping some. The sample lists about 190,000 clones; approximately 82% were seen once. The CDR3 length is 15 residues. Germline V gene data show CDR1 as SGDLS and CDR2 as YYNGEE. V gave up 0 bases and J gave up 5 bases; unmatched junction bases: 4. V usage is TRBV9 and J usage is TRBJ2-1, with 8 bases aligning to TRBD2. Sequencing was carried out using PBMCs. The TCR originated in a young woman in good health and CMV-seropositive. CDR3 in DNA: TGTGCCAGCAGCGTAGAGCGGGGGAGCAACAATGAGCAGTTCTTC. Encoded protein: CASSVERGSNNEQFF. Filled out from reference TRBV9 and TRBJ2-1, the complete variable domain reads DSGVTQTPKHLITATGQRVTLRCSPRSGDLSVYWYQQSLDQGLQFLIQYYNGEERAKGNILERFSAQQFPDLHSELNLSSLELGDSALYFCASSVERGSNNEQFFGPGTRLTVL.